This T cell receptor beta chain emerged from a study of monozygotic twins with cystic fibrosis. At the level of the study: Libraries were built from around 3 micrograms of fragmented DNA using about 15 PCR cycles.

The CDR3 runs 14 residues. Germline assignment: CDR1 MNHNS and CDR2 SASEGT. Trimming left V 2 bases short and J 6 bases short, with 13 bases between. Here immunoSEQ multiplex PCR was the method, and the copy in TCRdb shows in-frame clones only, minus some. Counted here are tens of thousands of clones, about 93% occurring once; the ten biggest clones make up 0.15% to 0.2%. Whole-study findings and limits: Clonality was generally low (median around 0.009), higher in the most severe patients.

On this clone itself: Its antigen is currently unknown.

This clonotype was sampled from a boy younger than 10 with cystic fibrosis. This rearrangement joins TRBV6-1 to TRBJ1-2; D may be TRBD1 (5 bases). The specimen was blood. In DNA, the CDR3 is TGTGCCAGCAGTGAATTTGTGGGACCGGATGGCTACACCTTC. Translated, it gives CASSEFVGPDGYTF.